Sequencing of this T cell receptor beta chain was carried out in a study of blood T cell repertoires in COVID-19. Sequencing was performed with immunoSEQ multiplex PCR; in TCRdb, only in-frame clones are kept and a portion is missing. The sample records about 280,000 clones, roughly 85% being singletons. With 0 bases clipped from V and 8 bases from J, the junction kept 6 bases outside the gene matches. The V gene's germline CDR1 is MNHNS and CDR2 SASEGT. The CDR3 extends over 16 amino acids. The TCR originated in a human donor in a cohort sampled during active COVID-19. The rearrangement joins TRBV6-1 to TRBJ1-6; TRBD1 aligns across 8 bases. What was sequenced was peripheral blood. The CDR3 spells CASSEADRARYSPLHF. The CDR3 DNA follows: TGTGCCAGCAGTGAAGCGGACAGGGCTCGGTATTCACCCCTCCACTTT.